The rows below give T cell receptor beta chains drawn from one sample of a study of T cell responses to AZD1222 COVID-19 vaccine. Profiled with immunoSEQ multiplex PCR; TCRdb holds only in-frame clones, not every one. The repertoire holds about 120,000 clones, roughly 91% seen once, with less than 8.5% in the top ten. The sequencing here drew on peripheral blood, taken 28 days after the second AZD1222 dose. These receptors all stem from an adult who received the AZD1222 COVID-19 vaccine. CDR3s include the opening cysteine and the closing phenylalanine or tryptophan. The order of the fields is D gene, V gene, clone size, CDR3 length, J gene, CDR3 protein, CDR3 DNA. A D gene is named only where the DNA matches it firmly. Where a row states a size, it is once, few, many or the class of an expanded clone; other rows omit it.

D: TRBD2; V: TRBV5-4; size: NA; length: 18; J: TRBJ2-3; CDR3: CASSLDLAGGFVGDTQYF; DNA: TGTGCCAGCAGCTTGGACCTAGCGGGGGGTTTCGTCGGAGATACGCAGTATTTT
D: NA; V: TRBV19; size: NA; length: 17; J: TRBJ1-4; CDR3: CASSPRRTAATNEKLFF; DNA: TGTGCCAGTAGCCCGAGGAGGACGGCGGCAACTAATGAAAAACTGTTTTTT
D: NA; V: TRBV29-1; size: NA; length: 11; J: TRBJ2-3; CDR3: CSVMFPDTQYF; DNA: TGCAGCGTTATGTTTCCAGATACGCAGTATTTT
D: NA; V: TRBV13; size: NA; length: 14; J: TRBJ2-3; CDR3: CASKSVSSTDTQYF; DNA: TGTGCCAGCAAATCCGTCTCTAGCACAGATACGCAGTATTTT
D: NA; V: TRBV3-1/TRBV3-2; size: NA; length: 15; J: TRBJ2-7; CDR3: CASSPTGRTHYEQYF; DNA: TGTGCCAGCAGCCCAACCGGCCGGACCCATTACGAGCAGTACTTC
D: TRBD2; V: TRBV5-6; size: NA; length: 16; J: TRBJ2-7; CDR3: CASRARRGGAFYEQYF; DNA: TGTGCCAGCAGGGCGAGGCGCGGGGGGGCGTTTTACGAGCAGTACTTC
D: NA; V: TRBV10-3; size: NA; length: 17; J: TRBJ1-5; CDR3: CAISGDQGGGVDQPQHF; DNA: TGTGCCATCAGTGGGGACCAGGGCGGGGGTGTAGATCAGCCCCAGCATTTT
D: TRBD1; V: TRBV5-4; size: NA; length: 16; J: TRBJ2-3; CDR3: CASSNRDRGGTDTQYF; DNA: TGTGCCAGCAGCAACCGGGACAGGGGAGGCACAGATACGCAGTATTTT
D: TRBD2; V: TRBV4-2; size: NA; length: 16; J: TRBJ2-3; CDR3: CASSQASGGHTDTQYF; DNA: TGTGCCAGCAGCCAGGCTAGCGGGGGCCACACAGATACGCAGTATTTT
D: NA; V: TRBV11-3; size: NA; length: 15; J: TRBJ2-6; CDR3: CASSLADSGANVLTF; DNA: TGTGCCAGCAGCTTAGCTGACTCTGGGGCCAACGTCCTGACTTTC
D: NA; V: TRBV28; size: NA; length: 15; J: TRBJ1-4; CDR3: CASRGTGPGSEKLFF; DNA: TGTGCCAGCAGGGGGACGGGCCCAGGAAGCGAAAAACTGTTTTTT
D: NA; V: TRBV7-9; size: once; length: 15; J: TRBJ1-2; CDR3: CASSLTRTADYGYTF; DNA: TGTGCCAGCAGCTTAACCCGGACAGCAGACTATGGCTACACCTTC
D: NA; V: TRBV7-6; size: once; length: 16; J: TRBJ2-5; CDR3: CASSLKLGPSGETQYF; DNA: TGTGCCAGCAGCTTAAAGTTGGGTCCTAGTGGGGAGACCCAGTACTTC
D: NA; V: TRBV7-9; size: NA; length: 12; J: TRBJ1-1; CDR3: CASNLGGSEAFF; DNA: TGTGCCAGCAACCTTGGAGGGAGTGAAGCTTTCTTT
D: TRBD1; V: TRBV18; size: NA; length: 13; J: TRBJ1-2; CDR3: CASSQQTGDGYTF; DNA: TGTGCCAGCTCACAACAGACAGGGGATGGCTACACCTTC
D: NA; V: TRBV7-9; size: NA; length: 14; J: TRBJ2-1; CDR3: CASSFFSSYNEQFF; DNA: TGTGCCAGCAGCTTTTTCAGCTCCTACAATGAGCAGTTCTTC
D: NA; V: TRBV4-1; size: NA; length: 14; J: TRBJ2-2; CDR3: CASSHPGEPGELFF; DNA: TGCGCCAGCAGCCACCCCGGTGAGCCCGGGGAGCTGTTTTTT
D: NA; V: TRBV6-5; size: NA; length: 15; J: TRBJ2-2; CDR3: CASSYFGGNTGELFF; DNA: TGTGCCAGCAGTTACTTCGGGGGGAACACCGGGGAGCTGTTTTTT
D: NA; V: TRBV2; size: NA; length: 11; J: TRBJ2-7; CDR3: CASTRWGEQYF; DNA: TGTGCCAGCACAAGGTGGGGCGAGCAGTACTTC
D: NA; V: TRBV7-8; size: NA; length: 12; J: TRBJ2-7; CDR3: CASSPPDYEQYF; DNA: TGTGCCAGCAGCCCCCCGGACTACGAGCAGTACTTC
D: NA; V: TRBV4-1; size: NA; length: 14; J: TRBJ2-5; CDR3: CASSQGGVRETQYF; DNA: TGCGCCAGCAGCCAAGGAGGGGTGAGAGAGACCCAGTACTTC
D: NA; V: TRBV6-1; size: NA; length: 15; J: TRBJ2-2; CDR3: CASSEWEGATGELFF; DNA: TGTGCCAGCAGTGAATGGGAGGGGGCTACCGGGGAGCTGTTTTTT
D: NA; V: TRBV20-1; size: few; length: 14; J: TRBJ1-1; CDR3: CSASNPDGTTEAFF; DNA: TGCAGTGCTAGTAACCCTGACGGTACCACTGAAGCTTTCTTT
D: NA; V: TRBV27; size: NA; length: 15; J: TRBJ2-1; CDR3: CASRDRWLGAGEQFF; DNA: TGTGCCAGCAGGGATCGGTGGCTTGGGGCTGGTGAGCAGTTCTTC
D: NA; V: TRBV7-9; size: NA; length: 14; J: TRBJ2-7; CDR3: CASSLVGRAYEQYF; DNA: TGTGCCAGCAGCTTAGTTGGCAGGGCCTACGAGCAGTACTTC
D: NA; V: TRBV10-3; size: NA; length: 13; J: TRBJ2-2; CDR3: CAISESQTGELFF; DNA: TGTGCCATCAGTGAATCTCAAACCGGGGAGCTGTTTTTT
D: NA; V: TRBV7-9; size: NA; length: 15; J: TRBJ2-1; CDR3: CASSFGTSPDNEQFF; DNA: TGTGCCAGCAGCTTCGGGACTTCACCCGACAATGAGCAGTTCTTC
D: NA; V: TRBV3-1/TRBV3-2; size: NA; length: 15; J: TRBJ1-6; CDR3: CASSLRLGDNSPLHF; DNA: TGTGCCAGCAGCTTGAGACTGGGAGATAATTCACCCCTCCACTTT
D: TRBD2; V: TRBV5-1; size: once; length: 17; J: TRBJ2-7; CDR3: CASGWGLAEVLTYEQYF; DNA: TGCGCCAGCGGGTGGGGACTAGCGGAGGTACTGACCTACGAGCAGTACTTC
D: NA; V: TRBV28; size: NA; length: 17; J: TRBJ2-3; CDR3: CASSLIIGSGITDTQYF; DNA: TGTGCCAGCAGTTTAATTATCGGCTCGGGGATCACAGATACGCAGTATTTT
D: TRBD2; V: TRBV7-3; size: NA; length: 17; J: TRBJ2-3; CDR3: CASSLRGTSSSTDTQYF; DNA: TGTGCCAGCAGCTTAAGGGGGACTAGCAGTAGCACAGATACGCAGTATTTT
D: NA; V: TRBV7-9; size: NA; length: 13; J: TRBJ1-1; CDR3: CASSLASGTEAFF; DNA: TGTGCCAGCAGCTTAGCGTCCGGCACTGAAGCTTTCTTT
D: NA; V: TRBV7-2; size: NA; length: 17; J: TRBJ1-2; CDR3: CASSLAGSGGMNYGYTF; DNA: TGTGCCAGCAGCTTGGCAGGCTCGGGAGGAATGAACTATGGCTACACCTTC
D: TRBD2; V: TRBV11-2; size: NA; length: 14; J: TRBJ2-7; CDR3: CASSFAGGTYEQYF; DNA: TGTGCCAGCAGCTTTGCGGGAGGGACCTACGAGCAGTACTTC
D: NA; V: TRBV5-1; size: NA; length: 15; J: TRBJ2-7; CDR3: CASSWTPGTGREQYF; DNA: TGCGCCAGCAGCTGGACGCCAGGGACGGGAAGGGAGCAGTACTTC
D: NA; V: TRBV4-1; size: few; length: 15; J: TRBJ2-7; CDR3: CASSQDSGFPSEQYF; DNA: TGCGCCAGCAGCCAAGATTCCGGGTTTCCCTCCGAGCAGTACTTC
D: NA; V: TRBV6-1; size: NA; length: 15; J: TRBJ1-1; CDR3: CASSEEDTGRTEAFF; DNA: TGTGCCAGCAGTGAAGAAGACACGGGTCGGACTGAAGCTTTCTTT
D: NA; V: TRBV18; size: NA; length: 14; J: TRBJ2-1; CDR3: CASSRQGLYNEQFF; DNA: TGTGCCAGCTCACGGCAGGGGCTCTACAATGAGCAGTTCTTC
D: NA; V: TRBV9; size: NA; length: 12; J: TRBJ2-7; CDR3: CASSARGYEQYF; DNA: TGTGCCAGCAGCGCCAGGGGATACGAGCAGTACTTC
D: TRBD1; V: TRBV11-3; size: NA; length: 14; J: TRBJ2-7; CDR3: CASSLGTGSYEQYF; DNA: TGTGCCAGCAGCTTAGGGACAGGTTCCTACGAGCAGTACTTC
D: NA; V: TRBV30; size: NA; length: 15; J: TRBJ2-7; CDR3: CAWSDPYSGTYEQYF; DNA: TGTGCCTGGAGTGATCCTTATAGCGGCACCTACGAGCAGTACTTC
D: NA; V: TRBV19; size: NA; length: 14; J: TRBJ2-3; CDR3: CASSREGSTDTQYF; DNA: TGTGCCAGTAGTAGGGAAGGTTCCACAGATACGCAGTATTTT
D: TRBD2; V: TRBV4-2; size: NA; length: 17; J: TRBJ2-3; CDR3: CASSQDQGTSFTDTQYF; DNA: TGTGCCAGCAGCCAAGATCAGGGGACTAGCTTCACAGATACGCAGTATTTT
D: TRBD1; V: TRBV15; size: NA; length: 17; J: TRBJ1-4; CDR3: CATSSGTGGWNNEKLFF; DNA: TGTGCCACCAGCAGCGGCACAGGGGGATGGAATAATGAAAAACTGTTTTTT
D: NA; V: TRBV5-1; size: NA; length: 15; J: TRBJ2-7; CDR3: CASSLEAGSSYEQYF; DNA: TGCGCCAGCAGCTTGGAAGCAGGGAGCTCCTACGAGCAGTACTTC
D: NA; V: TRBV9; size: NA; length: 13; J: TRBJ1-1; CDR3: CASSLNRVTEAFF; DNA: TGTGCCAGCAGCTTAAACAGGGTCACTGAAGCTTTCTTT
D: NA; V: TRBV27; size: once; length: 12; J: TRBJ1-5; CDR3: CASSSNGQPQHF; DNA: TGTGCCAGCAGTTCCAATGGTCAGCCCCAGCATTTT
D: NA; V: TRBV6-5; size: NA; length: 13; J: TRBJ1-3; CDR3: CASSPPGGNTIYF; DNA: TGTGCCAGCAGTCCCCCGGGAGGAAACACCATATATTTT
D: NA; V: TRBV28; size: NA; length: 12; J: TRBJ2-1; CDR3: CASSPLTYEQFF; DNA: TGTGCCAGCAGCCCCCTTACTTATGAGCAGTTCTTC
D: NA; V: TRBV5-6; size: NA; length: 15; J: TRBJ1-6; CDR3: CASSLTQGSNSPLHF; DNA: TGTGCCAGCAGCCTAACACAGGGATCTAATTCACCCCTCCACTTT
D: NA; V: TRBV29-1; size: NA; length: 15; J: TRBJ1-4; CDR3: CSVEGRDLTNEKLFF; DNA: TGCAGCGTTGAGGGCAGGGATTTAACTAATGAAAAACTGTTTTTT
D: TRBD1; V: TRBV2; size: NA; length: 14; J: TRBJ1-3; CDR3: CASGQTGSGNTIYF; DNA: TGTGCCAGCGGACAGACAGGGTCTGGAAACACCATATATTTT
D: NA; V: TRBV15; size: NA; length: 12; J: TRBJ1-5; CDR3: CATRTPNQPQHF; DNA: TGTGCCACTCGGACACCCAATCAGCCCCAGCATTTT
D: TRBD1; V: TRBV11-2; size: once; length: 14; J: TRBJ1-1; CDR3: CASSLSRGVTEAFF; DNA: TGTGCCAGCAGCTTAAGCAGGGGGGTCACTGAAGCTTTCTTT
D: TRBD1; V: TRBV20-1; size: few; length: 11; J: TRBJ2-7; CDR3: CSAQQGAEQYF; DNA: TGCAGTGCGCAACAGGGGGCCGAGCAGTACTTC
D: TRBD2; V: TRBV5-1; size: once; length: 14; J: TRBJ2-3; CDR3: CASSFSGAADTQYF; DNA: TGCGCCAGCAGCTTTAGCGGGGCGGCAGATACGCAGTATTTT
D: NA; V: TRBV5-1; size: NA; length: 15; J: TRBJ2-5; CDR3: CASSSQQGSQETQYF; DNA: TGCGCCAGCAGCTCCCAACAGGGTAGCCAAGAGACCCAGTACTTC
D: TRBD1; V: TRBV7-7; size: NA; length: 14; J: TRBJ1-1; CDR3: CASSLGGQGETAFF; DNA: TGTGCTAGCAGCTTAGGTGGACAGGGAGAGACGGCTTTCTTT
D: NA; V: TRBV28; size: NA; length: 13; J: TRBJ2-3; CDR3: CASRRYTADTQYF; DNA: TGTGCCAGCAGACGGTACACGGCAGATACGCAGTATTTT
D: NA; V: TRBV6-5; size: NA; length: 15; J: TRBJ1-1; CDR3: CASSFQGGMNTEAFF; DNA: TGTGCCAGCAGTTTTCAGGGAGGGATGAACACTGAAGCTTTCTTT